Below, 10 T cell receptor beta chains from the same sample are listed, as sequenced in a study of T cells in Graves' hyperthyroidism and ophthalmopathy. From RNA transcripts, TCR beta CDR3 regions were amplified. An initial round of RT-PCR targeting the TCR CDR3 relied on the HTBI primer set. One entry per CDR3 protein results from TCRdb running MiXCR on the multiplex PCR reads. Of 620,000 or so distinct CDR3 sequences in the sample, approximately 14% were seen once. Input material: blood. Receptors originate from a woman between 50 and 59 years old with Graves' ophthalmopathy.

There are many counts of this clonotype. The chain employs TRBV28 and TRBJ1-6; D is uncertain. The CDR3 extends over 12 amino acids. With 5 bases removed from V and 7 bases from J, the gap between germline ends came to 6 bases. Germline V lookup: CDR1 MDHEN, CDR2 SYDVKM. In nucleotides, the CDR3 is TGTGCCAGCAGTCGGGTGAATTCACCCCTCCACTTT. Protein: CASSRVNSPLHF.

This clonotype was seen at least ten times. The V and J genes are TRBV3-1 and TRBJ2-3, with D hard to call. Germline V gives CDR1 LGHDT, CDR2 YNNKEL (reference sequence). Trimming removed 0 bases from V and 1 base from J, with 14 bases in between. This CDR3 region has 17 residues. This CDR3 reads CASSQEGQTRGTDTQYF. The DNA for the CDR3 is TGTGCCAGCAGCCAAGAAGGTCAGACTCGGGGCACAGATACGCAGTATTTT.

This clonotype was seen only a few times. The genes are TRBV6-1 and TRBJ1-3, with D perhaps TRBD1 (6 bases). From germline, CDR1 is MNHNS and CDR2 SASEGT. V was clipped by 1 base and J by 7 bases, with 11 bases between them. This CDR3 spans 14 amino acids. CDR3 sequence reads: CASSEVTGRNTIYF. CDR3 nucleotides: TGTGCCAGCAGTGAAGTGACAGGCCGGAACACCATATATTTT.

This clonotype was observed a handful of times. Here the CDR3 DNA reads TGTGCCAGCAGTTACTCCTCCCCCGGGGACTACAATCAGCCCCAGCATTTT. It yields the protein CASSYSSPGDYNQPQHF. The chain recombines TRBV6-5 with TRBJ1-5, with TRBD1 as a possible D gene (5 bases). Per the germline V gene, CDR1 is MNHEY and CDR2 is SVGAGI. The length of the CDR3 is 17 residues. V was pared by 0 bases and J by 3 bases, with 15 bases between.

This clonotype was observed many times. The chain joins TRBV7-9 to TRBJ1-1, with TRBD1 matching 7 bases. V shed 7 bases, J shed 0 bases, and the junction held 8 bases outside the gene matches. CDR3 length: 15 amino acids. Germline-derived CDR1 and CDR2 are SEHNR and FQNEAQ (reference sequence). For the CDR3, the DNA is TGTGCCAGCATATCAGGGGGAACACTGAACACTGAAGCTTTCTTT. As protein: CASISGGTLNTEAFF.

There are a few counts of this clonotype. The chain couples TRBV7-9 to TRBJ2-7; weak D call: TRBD2 (6 bases). The CDR3 consists of 14 residues. V lost 4 bases and J lost 3, with 13 bases in between. Germline CDR1 and CDR2: SEHNR and FQNEAQ (reference sequence). The CDR3 nucleotides are TGTGCCAGCAGCTCCCGGAGGGGCCGCTACGAGCAGTACTTC. This gives the protein CASSSRRGRYEQYF.

V usage is TRBV7-2 and J usage is TRBJ2-7; D is uncertain. This CDR3 region has 15 residues. CDR1 and CDR2 from the germline V gene are SGHTA and FQGNSA. With 2 bases removed from V and 2 bases from J, the gap between germline ends came to 13 bases. The CDR3 protein is CASSLIPLPPYEQYF. For the CDR3, the DNA is TGTGCCAGCAGCTTAATACCCCTGCCTCCCTACGAGCAGTACTTC.

V usage is TRBV12-3 or TRBV12-4 and J usage is TRBJ2-2; D may be TRBD2 (5 bases). V was clipped by 6 bases and J by 6 bases, with 11 bases between them. The CDR3 has 13 residues. CDR3 DNA: TGTGCCAGCAGCGTGATAGCGCCCGGGGAGCTGTTTTTT. This sequence encodes CASSVIAPGELFF.

This clonotype was seen many times. The chain combines TRBV30 with TRBJ2-1; D not resolved. The CDR3 extends over 13 amino acids. Per germline, CDR1 GTSNPN and CDR2 SVGIG (reference sequence). Trimming removed 2 bases at V and 6 bases at J, with 11 bases between. The CDR3 bases are TGTGCCTGGAGTCGAGTATCGGGCAATGAGCAGTTCTTC. Its protein product is CAWSRVSGNEQFF. The entire variable domain, with the rest obtained from reference TRBV30 and TRBJ2-1, is as follows: SQTIHQWPATLVQPVGSPLSLECTVEGTSNPNLYWYRQAAGRGLQLLFYSVGIGQISSEVPQNLSASRPQDRQFILSSKKLLLSDSGFYLCAWSRVSGNEQFFGPGTRLTVL.

This clonotype was seen many times. The chain has TRBV28 and TRBJ2-5, with TRBD2 matching over 7 bases. The CDR3 consists of 14 residues. Germline V gene data show CDR1 as MDHEN and CDR2 as SYDVKM. V lost 6 bases and J lost 3; bases outside the gene matches: 7. The chain's CDR3 is CASRQASGKETQYF. CDR3 bases: TGTGCCAGCAGACAAGCTAGCGGCAAAGAGACCCAGTACTTC.